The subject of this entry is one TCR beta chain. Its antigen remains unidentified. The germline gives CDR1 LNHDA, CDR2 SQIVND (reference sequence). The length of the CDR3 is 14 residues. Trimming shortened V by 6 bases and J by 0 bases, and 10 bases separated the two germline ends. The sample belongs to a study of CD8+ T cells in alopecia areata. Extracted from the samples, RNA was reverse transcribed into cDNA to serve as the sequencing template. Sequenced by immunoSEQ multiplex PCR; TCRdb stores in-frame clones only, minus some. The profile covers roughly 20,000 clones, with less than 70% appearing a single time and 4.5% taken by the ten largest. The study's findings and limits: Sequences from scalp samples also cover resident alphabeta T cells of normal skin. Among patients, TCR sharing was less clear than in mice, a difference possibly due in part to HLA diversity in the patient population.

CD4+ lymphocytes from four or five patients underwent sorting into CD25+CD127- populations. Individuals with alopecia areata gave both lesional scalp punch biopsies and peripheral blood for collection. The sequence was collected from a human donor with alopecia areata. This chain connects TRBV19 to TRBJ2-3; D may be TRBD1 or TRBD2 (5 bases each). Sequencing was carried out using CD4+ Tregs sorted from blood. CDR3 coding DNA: TGTGCCAGTAGCCCGGGACGGAGCACAGATACGCAGTATTTT. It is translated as CASSPGRSTDTQYF.